The rows below give T cell receptor beta chains drawn from one sample of a study of cytomegalovirus exposure and HLA in healthy donors. This table comes from immunoSEQ multiplex PCR, and its TCRdb copy is limited to in-frame clones, with some not included. The sample has approximately 160,000 clones; 64% are singletons. Material: PBMCs. The source of these receptors is a woman aged 30 to 39 in good health and CMV-seropositive. Each CDR3 is given with its conserved first and last residue. Each record gives: clone size, D gene, V gene, J gene, CDR3 protein, CDR3 DNA. The D gene is left open where the match is weak. Where a row states a size, it is once, few, many or the class of an expanded clone; other rows omit it.

.	.	TRBV11-3	TRBJ1-2	CASSFRGYGYTF	TGTGCCAGCAGCTTTCGGGGCTATGGCTACACCTTC
.	.	TRBV6-1	TRBJ1-2	CASSEGRTGPYGYTF	TGTGCCAGCAGTGAAGGCCGTACAGGGCCCTATGGCTACACCTTC
.	TRBD2	TRBV6-5	TRBJ2-7	CASRGLAGPYEQYF	TGTGCCAGCAGGGGGCTAGCGGGTCCCTACGAGCAGTACTTC
.	TRBD1	TRBV4-1	TRBJ1-1	CASRRDRGDTEAFF	TGCGCCAGCAGACGGGACAGGGGGGACACTGAAGCTTTCTTT
.	TRBD1	TRBV5-1	TRBJ2-7	CASSPQGAGTYEQYF	TGCGCCAGCAGCCCCCAGGGGGCAGGTACCTACGAGCAGTACTTC
few	TRBD2	TRBV20-1	TRBJ2-1	CSARTSGEQFF	TGCAGTGCTAGGACTAGCGGGGAGCAGTTCTTC
.	TRBD1	TRBV5-1	TRBJ2-5	CASSPGDRVEETQYF	TGCGCCAGCAGCCCGGGGGACAGGGTTGAAGAGACCCAGTACTTC
.	.	TRBV6-5	TRBJ2-7	CASRAGQTYEQYF	TGTGCCAGCAGGGCTGGACAGACCTACGAGCAGTACTTC
.	TRBD2	TRBV5-1	TRBJ2-3	CASSLGSRGRDTQYF	TGCGCCAGCAGCTTGGGTTCTCGCGGGAGAGATACGCAGTATTTT
.	.	TRBV18	TRBJ1-3	CASSPTGRGDLGNTIYF	TGTGCCAGCTCACCCACAGGGAGAGGGGATCTCGGAAACACCATATATTTT
.	TRBD1	TRBV6-6	TRBJ2-5	CASSWGQGGQETQYF	TGTGCCAGCAGTTGGGGACAGGGAGGGCAAGAGACCCAGTACTTC
.	.	TRBV5-1	TRBJ2-7	CASSLDLSSYEQYF	TGCGCCAGCAGCTTGGATCTTAGCTCCTACGAGCAGTACTTC
.	.	TRBV9	TRBJ1-6	CASSGTGTNSPLHF	TGTGCCAGCAGTGGAACAGGTACGAATTCACCCCTCCACTTT
.	.	TRBV4-1	TRBJ2-7	CASSQVSGFEQYF	TGCGCCAGCAGCCAAGTTTCGGGGTTCGAGCAGTACTTC
.	.	TRBV28	TRBJ1-1	CASCGGYTEAFF	TGTGCCAGCTGCGGAGGGTACACTGAAGCTTTCTTT
.	.	TRBV15	TRBJ1-2	CATSRASYSGYTF	TGTGCCACCAGCAGAGCCTCCTATTCTGGCTACACCTTC
.	.	TRBV5-1	TRBJ2-2	CASSSAGPGIGELFF	TGCGCCAGCAGCTCGGCGGGACCAGGCATCGGGGAGCTGTTTTTT
few	.	TRBV20-1	TRBJ1-5	CSASLMRTQHF	TGCAGTGCTAGTTTGATGCGAACCCAGCATTTT
.	TRBD1	TRBV11-2	TRBJ2-7	CASSFSQGVGEQYF	TGTGCCAGCAGCTTTTCCCAGGGGGTTGGTGAGCAGTACTTC
.	TRBD2	TRBV30	TRBJ2-7	CAWSVAGGSYEQYF	TGTGCCTGGAGTGTAGCGGGAGGTTCCTACGAGCAGTACTTC
.	.	TRBV18	TRBJ1-3	CASSPQTGSGNTIYF	TGTGCCAGCTCACCACAGACAGGCTCTGGAAACACCATATATTTT
once	TRBD1	TRBV30	TRBJ2-7	CAWEVGAGGPEQYF	TGTGCCTGGGAGGTCGGGGCAGGGGGCCCCGAGCAGTACTTC
.	.	TRBV28	TRBJ1-2	CASRTTGISYGYTF	TGTGCCAGCAGAACAACAGGGATCTCCTATGGCTACACCTTC
.	.	TRBV4-1	TRBJ1-5	CASSQVYRDNQPQHF	TGCGCCAGCAGCCAAGTTTACAGGGACAATCAGCCCCAGCATTTT
few	.	TRBV7-8	TRBJ1-1	CASSLVGGNTEAFF	TGTGCCAGCAGCTTAGTAGGCGGGAACACTGAAGCTTTCTTT
.	.	TRBV18	TRBJ1-2	CASSPSRLYGYTF	TGTGCCAGCTCACCGTCGCGCCTCTATGGCTACACCTTC
.	TRBD1	TRBV5-1	TRBJ1-2	CASSLSLSGGYGYTF	TGCGCCAGCAGCTTGTCCCTTTCAGGGGGCTATGGCTACACCTTC
.	TRBD1	TRBV29-1	TRBJ1-1	CSVGPGGSEAEAFF	TGCAGCGTTGGGCCAGGGGGTTCGGAGGCTGAAGCTTTCTTT
.	TRBD2	TRBV6-4	TRBJ2-5	CAQSGGPWETQYF	TGTGCCCAGAGCGGGGGGCCGTGGGAGACCCAGTACTTC